These T cell receptor beta chains were read from a single sample in a study of blood T cells in healthy people across ages. TCRdb processed the 5' RACE reads anew with MiXCR; each CDR3 protein has one entry. The sample shows fewer than 900,000 distinct CDR3 sequences, under 40% of them seen only once. The sample consisted of blood. The receptors here all came from a man aged 18 to 30 in good health. CDR3s include the opening cysteine and the closing phenylalanine or tryptophan. The order of the fields is V gene, D gene, J gene, clone size, CDR3 protein, CDR3 DNA. A D gene is named only where the DNA matches it firmly. Clone size appears in some rows only: once, few, many, or a class for an expanded clone.

>TRBV12-3/TRBV12-4|TRBD1|TRBJ1-5|-
CAGSVGQGDQPQHF
TGTGCCGGCAGTGTTGGACAGGGCGATCAGCCCCAGCATTTT
>TRBV29-1|TRBD1|TRBJ2-5|-
CSVVHRGWETQYF
TGCAGCGTTGTGCACAGGGGGTGGGAGACCCAGTACTTC
>TRBV7-6|TRBD1|TRBJ2-1|once
CASSLTPPTGTYNEQFF
TGTGCTAGCAGCCTAACTCCGCCGACAGGGACCTACAATGAGCAGTTCTTC
>TRBV4-1|-|TRBJ1-1|few
CASSQDPGYPTEAFF
TGCGCCAGCAGCCAAGATCCAGGGTACCCCACTGAAGCTTTCTTT
>TRBV28|TRBD2|TRBJ2-1|-
CASSMGLAGGREQFF
TGTGCCAGCAGTATGGGACTAGCGGGGGGTCGCGAGCAGTTCTTC
>TRBV7-2|TRBD1|TRBJ2-1|many
CASSLLGQGYNEQFF
TGTGCCAGCAGCTTACTTGGACAGGGCTACAATGAGCAGTTCTTC
>TRBV4-3|-|TRBJ1-2|-
CASSQEGGRGVYTF
TGCGCCAGCAGCCAAGAAGGCGGACGTGGTGTCTACACCTTC
>TRBV6-5|-|TRBJ1-1|-
CASSDSAEYTEAFF
TGTGCCAGCAGTGACTCGGCTGAGTACACTGAAGCTTTCTTT
>TRBV18|-|TRBJ1-5|-
CASSPGQLRNQPQHF
TGTGCCAGCTCACCCGGACAGTTACGCAATCAGCCCCAGCATTTT
>TRBV14|-|TRBJ1-3|-
CASRWDSGNTIYF
TGTGCCAGCAGGTGGGACTCTGGAAACACCATATATTTT
>TRBV5-1|-|TRBJ1-2|-
CASSFPGGFNYGYTF
TGCGCCAGCAGCTTCCCGGGAGGATTCAACTATGGCTACACCTTC
>TRBV7-6|-|TRBJ2-7|-
CASSLEAGISYKQYF
TGTGCCAGCAGCTTAGAGGCAGGTATCTCCTACAAGCAGTACTTC
>TRBV20-1|TRBD1|TRBJ1-6|-
CSARGAGQSNSPLHF
TGCAGTGCTAGAGGGGCGGGACAGTCTAATTCACCCCTCCACTTT
>TRBV29-1|-|TRBJ1-1|few
CSVKGLFTEAFF
TGCAGCGTGAAGGGACTTTTCACTGAAGCTTTCTTT
>TRBV20-1|-|TRBJ1-2|once
CSTRTPRERGHTF
TGCAGTACCCGGACACCCCGAGAGAGGGGCCACACCTTC
>TRBV5-1|-|TRBJ2-3|-
CANRPGSGTDTQYF
TGCGCCAACAGGCCGGGATCTGGCACAGATACGCAGTATTTT
>TRBV28|-|TRBJ2-7|-
CASSFMRTSSYEQYF
TGTGCCAGCAGTTTCATGAGAACCAGCTCCTACGAGCAGTACTTC
>TRBV20-1|-|TRBJ1-4|-
CSARRPIGEHEKLFF
TGCAGTGCTAGAAGGCCTATCGGGGAACATGAAAAACTGTTTTTT
>TRBV12-3/TRBV12-4|-|TRBJ2-1|many
CASTPGTVDNEQFF
TGTGCCAGCACTCCCGGGACGGTCGACAATGAGCAGTTCTTC
>TRBV20-1|-|TRBJ2-1|few
CSARLGNEQFF
TGCAGTGCCAGACTGGGAAATGAGCAGTTCTTC
>TRBV27|TRBD1|TRBJ1-1|-
CASSEGQGRAEAFF
TGTGCCAGCAGTGAAGGACAGGGGAGAGCTGAAGCTTTCTTT
>TRBV4-3|-|TRBJ2-2|-
CASSQGGQITGELFF
TGCGCCAGCAGCCAAGGAGGCCAGATCACCGGGGAGCTGTTTTTT
>TRBV20-1|-|TRBJ2-7|many
CSAWTVNYEQYF
TGCAGTGCTTGGACTGTCAACTACGAGCAGTACTTC
>TRBV27|TRBD1|TRBJ2-5|-
CASSLRDRSEETQYF
TGTGCCAGCAGTTTAAGGGACAGGAGTGAGGAGACCCAGTACTTC
>TRBV7-3|-|TRBJ1-1|-
CASSLRGVVDGENTEAFF
TGTGCCAGCAGCTTGAGGGGGGTTGTGGACGGAGAGAACACTGAAGCTTTCTTT